The 9 T cell receptor beta chains below come from one sample, sequenced in a study of cytomegalovirus exposure and HLA in healthy donors. With 60 Vbeta and 13 Jbeta primers, the PCR was carried out. The data were produced by immunoSEQ multiplex PCR, yet TCRdb's version contains in-frame clones alone and is incomplete. The sample has around 120,000 clones; 70% to 85% are singletons. The sample taken for sequencing was PBMCs. These receptors were taken from a middle-aged woman in good health and CMV-seronegative.

The gene calls are TRBV6-5 and TRBJ1-6; TRBD1 is a possible D gene (6 bases). The ends were cut back, 0 bases at V and 11 bases at J, with 8 bases in the middle. Germline CDR1 is MNHEY and CDR2 is SVGAGI. The CDR3 is 13 amino acids. DNA of the CDR3: TGTGCCAGCAGTTACTCCTCAGGGGCACCCCTCCACTTT. Translating gives CASSYSSGAPLHF.

The sample holds a few counts of this clone. The V and J genes are TRBV6-1 and TRBJ1-5, with a weak D call TRBD1 (6 bases). V was shortened by 1 base and J by 6 bases, with 13 bases between the two germline ends. The CDR3 is made up of 15 amino acids. The germline gives CDR1 MNHNS, CDR2 SASEGT. The CDR3 DNA reads TGTGCCAGCAGTGAAGACAGGGAGGGCGGTCAGCCCCAGCATTTT. Amino acid sequence: CASSEDREGGQPQHF.

J is TRBJ2-7 and V is TRBV19; 10 bases map to TRBD1. The CDR3 covers 15 residues. V lost 3 bases to trimming and J lost 3 bases; unmatched junction nucleotides: 5. CDR1 and CDR2 from the germline V gene are LNHDA and SQIVND (reference sequence). Written as DNA, the CDR3 is TGTGCCAGTAGTATTGGGACAGGGGAACTCTACGAGCAGTACTTC. This gives the protein CASSIGTGELYEQYF.

The V call is TRBV2, the J call TRBJ1-1, with D unresolved. V was shortened by 0 bases and J by 5 bases, with 10 bases between the two germline ends. The length of the CDR3 is 14 residues. Germline CDR1 reads SNHLY; CDR2 reads FYNNEI. The CDR3 DNA is TGTGCCAGCAGTGAAGCTCCGAGGGTAACTGAAGCTTTCTTT. Encoded protein: CASSEAPRVTEAFF.

V and J are TRBV27 and TRBJ2-1, with D unclear. Trimming removed 3 bases from V and 4 bases from J, with 13 bases in between. Germline CDR1 reads MNHEY; CDR2 reads SMNVEV (reference sequence). The CDR3 sequence is 15 residues long. The CDR3 DNA reads as TGTGCCAGCAGTTTGGCGGTCTCCTTTTACAATGAGCAGTTCTTC. This gives the protein CASSLAVSFYNEQFF.

The sample holds a few counts of this clone. The chain employs TRBV7-9 and TRBJ2-7, with TRBD1 matching 8 bases. Germline CDR1 is SEHNR and CDR2 is FQNEAQ (reference sequence). This CDR3 contains 14 residues. Losses at the gene ends were 6 bases for V and 3 bases for J; bases not matched to a gene: 7. CDR3 in amino acids: CASSPDRVLYEQYF. CDR3 nucleotide sequence: TGTGCCAGCAGTCCGGACAGGGTCCTCTACGAGCAGTACTTC.

J is TRBJ2-3 and V is TRBV4-3; D not resolved. Trimming stripped 0 bases from V and 4 bases from J, with 8 bases between. Germline V CDR1 and CDR2: LGHNA, YSLEER. The CDR3 spans 14 residues. Here the CDR3 DNA reads TGCGCCAGCAGCCAAGATCGCTATTCAGATACGCAGTATTTT. As protein: CASSQDRYSDTQYF.

The CDR3 spells CASRVGVNEKLFF. The CDR3 nucleotides are TGTGCCAGCAGGGTCGGGGTTAATGAAAAACTGTTTTTT. The J gene is TRBJ1-4, the V gene TRBV6-5; D unclear. Trimming left V 6 bases short and J 4 bases short, with 9 bases between. There are 13 residues in the CDR3. The germline CDR1 and CDR2 sequences are MNHEY and SVGAGI.

This chain connects TRBV10-3 to TRBJ1-4; the D gene is possibly TRBD1 (6 bases). Trimming removed 10 bases at V and 4 bases at J, with 16 bases between. From germline, CDR1 is ENHRY and CDR2 SYGVKD. The CDR3 runs to 14 residues. The CDR3 region has the DNA TGTGCCACCCGGGACACCCGATTTAATGAAAAACTGTTTTTT. Amino acids: CATRDTRFNEKLFF.